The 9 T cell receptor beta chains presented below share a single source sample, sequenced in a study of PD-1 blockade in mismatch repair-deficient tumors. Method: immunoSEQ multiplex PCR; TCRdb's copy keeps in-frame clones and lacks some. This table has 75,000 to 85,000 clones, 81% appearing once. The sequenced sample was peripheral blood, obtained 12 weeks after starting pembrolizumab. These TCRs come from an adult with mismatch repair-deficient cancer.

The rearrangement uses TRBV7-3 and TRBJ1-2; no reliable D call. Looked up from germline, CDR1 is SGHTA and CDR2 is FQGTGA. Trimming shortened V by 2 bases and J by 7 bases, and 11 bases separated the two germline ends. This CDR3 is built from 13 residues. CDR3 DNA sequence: TGTGCCAGCAGCTTAGAGCCGTTGGGTGGCTACACCTTC. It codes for CASSLEPLGGYTF. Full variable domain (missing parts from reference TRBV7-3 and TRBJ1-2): GAGVSQTPSNKVTEKGKYVELRCDPISGHTALYWYRQSLGQGPEFLIYFQGTGAADDSGLPNDRFFAVRPEGSVSTLKIQRTERGDSAVYLCASSLEPLGGYTFGSGTRLTVV.

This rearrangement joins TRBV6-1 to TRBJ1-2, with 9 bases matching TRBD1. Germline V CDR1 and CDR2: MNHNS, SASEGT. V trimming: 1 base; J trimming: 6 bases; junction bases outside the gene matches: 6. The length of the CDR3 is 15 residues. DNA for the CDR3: TGTGCCAGCAGTGAAGGGGGGGACAGGGTCCATGGCTACACCTTC. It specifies CASSEGGDRVHGYTF.

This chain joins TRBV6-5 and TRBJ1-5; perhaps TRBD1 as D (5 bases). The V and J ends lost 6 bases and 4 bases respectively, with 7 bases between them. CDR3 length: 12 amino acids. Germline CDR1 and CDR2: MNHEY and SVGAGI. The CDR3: CASREGNQPQHF. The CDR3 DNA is TGTGCCAGCAGGGAGGGGAATCAGCCCCAGCATTTT.

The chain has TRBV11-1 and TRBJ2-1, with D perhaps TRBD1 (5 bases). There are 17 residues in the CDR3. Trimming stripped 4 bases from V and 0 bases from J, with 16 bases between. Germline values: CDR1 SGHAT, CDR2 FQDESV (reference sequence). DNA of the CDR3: TGTGCCAGCAGCTACTCGATGAGGACAAGCTCCTACAATGAGCAGTTCTTC. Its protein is CASSYSMRTSSYNEQFF.

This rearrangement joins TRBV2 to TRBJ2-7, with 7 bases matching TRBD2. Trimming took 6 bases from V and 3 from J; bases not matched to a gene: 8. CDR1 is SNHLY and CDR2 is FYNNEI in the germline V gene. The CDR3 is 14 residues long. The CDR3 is CASSRTSESYEQYF. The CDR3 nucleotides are TGTGCCAGCAGCCGAACTAGCGAGAGCTACGAGCAGTACTTC.

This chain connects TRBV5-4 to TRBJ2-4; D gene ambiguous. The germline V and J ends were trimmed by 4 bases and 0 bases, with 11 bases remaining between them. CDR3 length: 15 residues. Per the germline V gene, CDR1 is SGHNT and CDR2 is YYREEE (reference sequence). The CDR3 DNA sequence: TGTGCCAGCAGCGATCGAAGGATAGCCAAAAACATTCAGTACTTC. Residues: CASSDRRIAKNIQYF.

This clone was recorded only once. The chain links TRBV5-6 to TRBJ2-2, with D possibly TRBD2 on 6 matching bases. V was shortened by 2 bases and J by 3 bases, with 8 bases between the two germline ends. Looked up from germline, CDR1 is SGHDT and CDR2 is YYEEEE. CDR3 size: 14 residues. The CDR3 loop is CASSFWDYTGELFF. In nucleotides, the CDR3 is TGTGCCAGCAGCTTCTGGGACTACACCGGGGAGCTGTTTTTT.

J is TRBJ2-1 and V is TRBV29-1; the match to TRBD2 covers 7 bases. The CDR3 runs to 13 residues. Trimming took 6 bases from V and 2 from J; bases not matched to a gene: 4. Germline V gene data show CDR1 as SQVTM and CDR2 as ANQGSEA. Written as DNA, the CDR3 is TGCAGCGTCCCTAGCGGAGCCTACAATGAGCAGTTCTTC. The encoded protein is CSVPSGAYNEQFF.

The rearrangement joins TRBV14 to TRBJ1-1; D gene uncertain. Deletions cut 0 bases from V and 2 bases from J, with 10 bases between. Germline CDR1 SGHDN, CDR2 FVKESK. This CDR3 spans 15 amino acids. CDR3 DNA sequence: TGTGCCAGCAGCCAAGATCTTTGGTCAAACACTGAAGCTTTCTTT. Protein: CASSQDLWSNTEAFF.